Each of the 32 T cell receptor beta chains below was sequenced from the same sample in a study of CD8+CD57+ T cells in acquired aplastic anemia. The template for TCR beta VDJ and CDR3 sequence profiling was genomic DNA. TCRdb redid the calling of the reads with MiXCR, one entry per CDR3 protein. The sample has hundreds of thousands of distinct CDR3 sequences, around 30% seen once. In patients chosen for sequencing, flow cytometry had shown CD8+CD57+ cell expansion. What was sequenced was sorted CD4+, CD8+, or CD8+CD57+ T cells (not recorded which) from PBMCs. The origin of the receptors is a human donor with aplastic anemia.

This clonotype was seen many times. The CDR3 coding sequence is TGCAGTGCTAGGGGGACGGGTGGAAACACCATATATTTT. This gives the protein CSARGTGGNTIYF. The chain combines TRBV20-1 with TRBJ1-3; possibly TRBD1 for D (5 bases). V lost 3 bases and J lost 3, with 9 bases in between. Germline loops: CDR1 DFQATT, CDR2 SNEGSKA (reference sequence). The CDR3 has 13 amino acids.

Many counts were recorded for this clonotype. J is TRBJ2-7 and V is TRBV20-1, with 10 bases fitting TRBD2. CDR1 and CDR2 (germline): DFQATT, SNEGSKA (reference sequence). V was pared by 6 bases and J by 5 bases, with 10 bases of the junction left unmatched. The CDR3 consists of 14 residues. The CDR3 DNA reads TGCAGTGCCGTAAGCGGGGGGGCCGGGAACGAGCAGTACTTC. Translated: CSAVSGGAGNEQYF.

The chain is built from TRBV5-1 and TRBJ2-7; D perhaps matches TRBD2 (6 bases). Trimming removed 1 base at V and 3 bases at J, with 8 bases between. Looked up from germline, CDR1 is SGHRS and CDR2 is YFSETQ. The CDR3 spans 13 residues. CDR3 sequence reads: CASSLPGGYEQYF. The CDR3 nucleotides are TGCGCCAGCAGCTTGCCCGGGGGCTACGAGCAGTACTTC.

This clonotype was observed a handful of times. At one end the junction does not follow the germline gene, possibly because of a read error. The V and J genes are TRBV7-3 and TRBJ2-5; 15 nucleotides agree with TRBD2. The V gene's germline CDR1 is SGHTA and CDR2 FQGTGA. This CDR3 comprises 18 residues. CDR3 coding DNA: TGTGCCAGCAGCCTAACCGGGACTAGCGGGAGGAGGATAGAGACCCAGTACTTC. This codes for CASSLTGTSGRRIETQYF.

The CDR3 spells CASSLQRGNPTQYF. The CDR3 nucleotides read TGTGCCAGCAGCTTACAGCGGGGAAACCCGACCCAGTACTTC. The chain couples TRBV11-2 to TRBJ2-5, with 7 bases identical to TRBD2. The CDR3 length is 14 residues. Germline V gene lookup returns CDR1 SGHAT and CDR2 FQNNGV. The J segment lost 7 bases and the V segment lost 2 bases, leaving 7 bases of the junction unmatched.

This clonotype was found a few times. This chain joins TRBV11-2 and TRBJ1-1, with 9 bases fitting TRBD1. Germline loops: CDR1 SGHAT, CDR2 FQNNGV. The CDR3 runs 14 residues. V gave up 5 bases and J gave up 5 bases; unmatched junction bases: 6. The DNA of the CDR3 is TGTGCCAGCAGCCCTGGGACAGGGTTGACTGAAGCTTTCTTT. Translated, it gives CASSPGTGLTEAFF.

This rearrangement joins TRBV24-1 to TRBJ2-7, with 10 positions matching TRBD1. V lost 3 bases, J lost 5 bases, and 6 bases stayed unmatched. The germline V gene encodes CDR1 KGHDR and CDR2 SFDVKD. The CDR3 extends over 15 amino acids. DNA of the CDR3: TGTGCCACCAGTGATAGGCGGGACAGGGGTAACGAGCAGTACTTC. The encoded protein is CATSDRRDRGNEQYF.

The CDR3 protein is CAWYIAGGSGTQYF. As DNA, the CDR3 is TGTGCCTGGTATATAGCGGGGGGGAGTGGTACGCAGTATTTT. The chain uses TRBV30 and TRBJ2-3; the match to TRBD2 covers 11 bases. The junction had 9 bases not matched to a gene; V was cut back by 5 bases and J by 8 bases. Germline values: CDR1 GTSNPN, CDR2 SVGIG (reference sequence). The CDR3 is 14 residues long.

This CDR3 is CASSPGNRGGQFF. CDR3 nucleotide sequence: TGTGCCAGCAGCCCAGGGAATAGGGGTGGGCAGTTCTTC. The chain combines TRBV7-6 with TRBJ2-1; the D gene is possibly TRBD1 (5 bases). Trimming removed 5 bases at V and 12 bases at J, with 17 bases between. CDR3 length: 13 amino acids. In germline, CDR1 is SGHVS, CDR2 FNYEAQ.

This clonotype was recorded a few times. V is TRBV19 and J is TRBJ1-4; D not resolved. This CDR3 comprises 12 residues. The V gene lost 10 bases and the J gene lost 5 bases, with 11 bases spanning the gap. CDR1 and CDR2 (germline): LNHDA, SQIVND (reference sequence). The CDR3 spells CAIRGENEKLFF. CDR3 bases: TGTGCCATCCGGGGAGAAAATGAAAAACTGTTTTTT.

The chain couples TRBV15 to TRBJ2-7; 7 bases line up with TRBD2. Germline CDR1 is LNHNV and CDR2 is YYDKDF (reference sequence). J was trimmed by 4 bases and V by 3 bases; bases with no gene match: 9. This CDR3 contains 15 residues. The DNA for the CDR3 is TGTGCCACCAGCAGCGGTGGCGGGAGTCAGTACGAGCAGTACTTC. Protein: CATSSGGGSQYEQYF. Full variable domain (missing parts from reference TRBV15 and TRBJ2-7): DAMVIQNPRYQVTQFGKPVTLSCSQTLNHNVMYWYQQKSSQAPKLLFHYYDKDFNNEADTPDNFQSRRPNTSFCFLDIRSPGLGDTAMYLCATSSGGGSQYEQYFGPGTRLTVT.

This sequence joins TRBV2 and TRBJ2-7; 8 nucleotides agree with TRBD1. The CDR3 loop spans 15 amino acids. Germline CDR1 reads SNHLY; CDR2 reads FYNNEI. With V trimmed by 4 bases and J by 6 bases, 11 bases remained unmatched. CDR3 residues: CASSAQSTGVGEQYF. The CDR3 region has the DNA TGTGCCAGCAGTGCGCAATCGACAGGGGTCGGCGAGCAGTACTTC.

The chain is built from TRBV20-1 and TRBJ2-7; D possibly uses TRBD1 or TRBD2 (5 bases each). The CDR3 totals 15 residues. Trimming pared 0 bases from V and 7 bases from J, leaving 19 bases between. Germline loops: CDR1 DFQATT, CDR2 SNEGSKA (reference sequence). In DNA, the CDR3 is TGCAGTGCTAGAGATACCAGCGGCAGGGCTGAAGAGCAGTACTTC. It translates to CSARDTSGRAEEQYF.

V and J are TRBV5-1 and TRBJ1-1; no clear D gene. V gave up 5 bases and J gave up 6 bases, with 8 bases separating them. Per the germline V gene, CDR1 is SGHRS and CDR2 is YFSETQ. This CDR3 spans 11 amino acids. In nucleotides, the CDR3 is TGCGCCAGCAGGCTGGCCTCTGAAGCTTTCTTT. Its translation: CASRLASEAFF.

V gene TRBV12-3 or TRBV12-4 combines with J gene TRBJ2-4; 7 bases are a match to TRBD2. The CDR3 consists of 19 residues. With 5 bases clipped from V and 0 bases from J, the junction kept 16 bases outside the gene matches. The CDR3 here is CASSPKAVSGDLAKNIQYF. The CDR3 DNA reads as TGTGCCAGCAGTCCCAAAGCCGTGAGCGGGGACTTAGCCAAAAACATTCAGTACTTC.

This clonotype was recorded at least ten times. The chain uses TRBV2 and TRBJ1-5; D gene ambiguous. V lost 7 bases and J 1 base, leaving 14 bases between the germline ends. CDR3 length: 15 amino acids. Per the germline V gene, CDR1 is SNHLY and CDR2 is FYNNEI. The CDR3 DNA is TGTGCCAGCACCTCCTCGGGCATAAGCAATCAGCCCCAGCATTTT. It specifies CASTSSGISNQPQHF.

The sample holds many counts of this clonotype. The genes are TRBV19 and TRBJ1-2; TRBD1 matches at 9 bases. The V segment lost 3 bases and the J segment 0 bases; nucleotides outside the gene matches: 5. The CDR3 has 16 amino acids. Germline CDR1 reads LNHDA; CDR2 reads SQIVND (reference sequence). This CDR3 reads CASSILGTGTNYGYTF. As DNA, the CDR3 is TGTGCCAGTAGTATTCTTGGGACAGGGACTAACTATGGCTACACCTTC.

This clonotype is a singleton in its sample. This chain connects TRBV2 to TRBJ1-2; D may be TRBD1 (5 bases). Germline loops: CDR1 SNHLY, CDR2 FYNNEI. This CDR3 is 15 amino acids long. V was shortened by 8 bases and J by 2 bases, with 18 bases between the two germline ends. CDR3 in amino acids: CASSPDSRGNYGYTF. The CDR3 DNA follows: TGTGCCAGCTCACCGGACTCGAGGGGCAACTATGGCTACACCTTC.

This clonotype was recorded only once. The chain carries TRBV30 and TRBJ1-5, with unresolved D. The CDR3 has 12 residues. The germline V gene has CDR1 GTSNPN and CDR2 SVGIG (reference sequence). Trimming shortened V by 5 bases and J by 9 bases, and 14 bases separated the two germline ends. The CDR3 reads CAWAHQGGPQHF. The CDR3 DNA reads TGTGCCTGGGCCCATCAAGGTGGGCCCCAGCATTTT.

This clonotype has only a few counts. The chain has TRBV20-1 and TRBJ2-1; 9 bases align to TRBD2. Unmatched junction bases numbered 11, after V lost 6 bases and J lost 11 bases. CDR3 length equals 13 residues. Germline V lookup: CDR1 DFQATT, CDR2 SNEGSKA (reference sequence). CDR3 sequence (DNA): TGCAGTGCGGCCGGGACTAGCACCCCACAGCAGTTCTTC. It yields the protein CSAAGTSTPQQFF.

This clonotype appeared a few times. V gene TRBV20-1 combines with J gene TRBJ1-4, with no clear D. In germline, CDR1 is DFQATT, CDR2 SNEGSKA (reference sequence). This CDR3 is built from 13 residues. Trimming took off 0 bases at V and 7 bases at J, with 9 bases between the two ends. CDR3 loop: CSARDFGLEKLFF. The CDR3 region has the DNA TGCAGTGCTAGAGATTTCGGGCTTGAAAAACTGTTTTTT.

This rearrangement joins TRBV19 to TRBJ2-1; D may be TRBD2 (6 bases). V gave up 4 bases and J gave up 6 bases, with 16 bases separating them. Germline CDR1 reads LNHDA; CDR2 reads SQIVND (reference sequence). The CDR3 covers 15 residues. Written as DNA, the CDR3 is TGTGCCAGTAGTAAAGGAAATCAGGGAGGCAATGAGCAGTTCTTC. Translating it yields CASSKGNQGGNEQFF. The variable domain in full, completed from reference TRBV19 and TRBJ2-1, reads DGGITQSPKYLFRKEGQNVTLSCEQNLNHDAMYWYRQDPGQGLRLIYYSQIVNDFQKGDIAEGYSVSREKKESFPLTVTSAQKNPTAFYLCASSKGNQGGNEQFFGPGTRLTVL.

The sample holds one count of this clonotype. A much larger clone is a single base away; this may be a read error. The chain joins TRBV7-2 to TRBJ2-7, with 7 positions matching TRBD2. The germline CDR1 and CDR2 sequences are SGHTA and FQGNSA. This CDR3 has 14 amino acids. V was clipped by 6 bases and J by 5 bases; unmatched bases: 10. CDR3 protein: CASSFGGGSDEQYF. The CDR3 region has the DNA TGTGCCAGCAGTTTTGGCGGGGGTAGTGACGAGCAGTACTTC.

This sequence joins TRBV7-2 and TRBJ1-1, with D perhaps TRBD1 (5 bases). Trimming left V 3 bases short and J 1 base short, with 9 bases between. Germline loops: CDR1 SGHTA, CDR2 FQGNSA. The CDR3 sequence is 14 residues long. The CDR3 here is CASSLGHRNTEAFF. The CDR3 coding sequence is TGTGCCAGCAGCTTGGGGCACAGGAACACTGAAGCTTTCTTT.

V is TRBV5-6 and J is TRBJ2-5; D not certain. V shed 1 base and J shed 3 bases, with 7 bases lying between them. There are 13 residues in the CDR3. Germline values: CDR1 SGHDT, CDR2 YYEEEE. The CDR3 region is CASSLRLEETQYF. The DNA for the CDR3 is TGTGCCAGCAGCTTGCGGCTTGAAGAGACCCAGTACTTC.

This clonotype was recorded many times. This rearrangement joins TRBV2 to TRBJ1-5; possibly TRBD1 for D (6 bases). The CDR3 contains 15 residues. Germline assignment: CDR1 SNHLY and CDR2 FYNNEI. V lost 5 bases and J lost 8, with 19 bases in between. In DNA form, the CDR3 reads TGTGCCAGCAGTAACAGGGCTACCGCAATGGAGCCCCAGCATTTT. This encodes CASSNRATAMEPQHF.

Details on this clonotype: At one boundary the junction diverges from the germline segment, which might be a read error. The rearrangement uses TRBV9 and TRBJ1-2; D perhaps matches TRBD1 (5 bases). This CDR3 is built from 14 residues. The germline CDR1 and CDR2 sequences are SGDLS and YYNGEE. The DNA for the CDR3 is TGTGCCAGCAGCCCGGTGGGGCCCACGGGTGGCTACGCCTTC. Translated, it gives CASSPVGPTGGYAF. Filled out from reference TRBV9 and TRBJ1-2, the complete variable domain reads DSGVTQTPKHLITATGQRVTLRCSPRSGDLSVYWYQQSLDQGLQFLIQYYNGEERAKGNILERFSAQQFPDLHSELNLSSLELGDSALYFCASSPVGPTGGYAFGSGTRLTVV.

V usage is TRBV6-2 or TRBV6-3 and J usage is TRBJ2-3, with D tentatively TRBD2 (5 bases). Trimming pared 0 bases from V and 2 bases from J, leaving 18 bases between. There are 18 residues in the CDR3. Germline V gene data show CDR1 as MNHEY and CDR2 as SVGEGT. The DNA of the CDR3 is TGTGCCAGCAGTTACTCGAATGCGGGTCTTAGGCACACAGATACGCAGTATTTT. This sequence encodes CASSYSNAGLRHTDTQYF.

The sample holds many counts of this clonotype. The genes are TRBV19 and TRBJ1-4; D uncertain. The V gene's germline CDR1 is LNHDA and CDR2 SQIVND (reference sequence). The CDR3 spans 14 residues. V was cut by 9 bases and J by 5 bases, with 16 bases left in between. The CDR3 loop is CASQRTVLNEKLFF. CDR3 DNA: TGTGCCAGCCAGAGGACGGTACTAAATGAAAAACTGTTTTTT.

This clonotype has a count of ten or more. CDR3 sequence: CASSRDSVYNSPLHF. The CDR3 DNA reads TGCGCCAGCAGCCGGGACAGTGTGTATAATTCACCCCTCCACTTT. The V call is TRBV4-1, the J call TRBJ1-6, with TRBD1 matching over 7 bases. Germline CDR1 is MGHRA and CDR2 is YSYEKL. The CDR3 loop spans 15 amino acids. The V gene end was trimmed by 4 bases and the J gene end by 4 bases; junction bases not matched to a gene: 4.

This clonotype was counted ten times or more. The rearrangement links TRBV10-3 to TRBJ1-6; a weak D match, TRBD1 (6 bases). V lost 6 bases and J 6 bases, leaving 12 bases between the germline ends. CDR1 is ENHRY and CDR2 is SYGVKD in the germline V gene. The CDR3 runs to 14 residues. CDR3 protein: CAISRGGINSPLHF. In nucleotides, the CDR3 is TGTGCCATCAGCCGAGGGGGAATTAATTCACCCCTCCACTTT.

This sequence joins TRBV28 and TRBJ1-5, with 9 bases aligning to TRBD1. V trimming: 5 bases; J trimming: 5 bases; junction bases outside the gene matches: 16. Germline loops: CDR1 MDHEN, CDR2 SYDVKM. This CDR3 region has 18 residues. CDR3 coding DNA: TGTGCCAGCAGTGGTACTGGACAGGGGCCCAGAATTGATCAGCCCCAGCATTTT. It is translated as CASSGTGQGPRIDQPQHF.